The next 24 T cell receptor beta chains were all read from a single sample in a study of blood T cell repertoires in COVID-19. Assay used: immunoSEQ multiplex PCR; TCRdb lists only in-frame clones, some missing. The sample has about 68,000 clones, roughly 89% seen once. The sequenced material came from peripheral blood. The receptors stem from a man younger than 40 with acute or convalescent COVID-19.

The CDR3 coding sequence is TGTGCCAGTAGTATAGGCAGGGGCCATCCTCAGCCCCAGCATTTT. It is translated as CASSIGRGHPQPQHF. The V and J genes are TRBV19 and TRBJ1-5; D perhaps matches TRBD1 (6 bases). Trimming removed 1 base from V and 6 bases from J, with 13 bases in between. The CDR3 runs 15 residues. The germline gives CDR1 LNHDA, CDR2 SQIVND (reference sequence).

DNA of the CDR3: TGTGCCAGCACCGGGGAGGCGGGTGCCTATGGCTACACCTTC. It is translated as CASTGEAGAYGYTF. This chain uses TRBV5-4 with TRBJ1-2; D unclear. The CDR3 consists of 14 residues. CDR1 and CDR2 (germline): SGHNT, YYREEE (reference sequence). V shed 6 bases and J shed 4 bases, with 16 bases lying between them.

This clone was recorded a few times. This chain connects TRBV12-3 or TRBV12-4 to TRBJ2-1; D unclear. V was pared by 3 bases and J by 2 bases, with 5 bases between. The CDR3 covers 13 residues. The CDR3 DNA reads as TGTGCCAGCAGTTTTCAGGCCTACAATGAGCAGTTCTTC. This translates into CASSFQAYNEQFF.

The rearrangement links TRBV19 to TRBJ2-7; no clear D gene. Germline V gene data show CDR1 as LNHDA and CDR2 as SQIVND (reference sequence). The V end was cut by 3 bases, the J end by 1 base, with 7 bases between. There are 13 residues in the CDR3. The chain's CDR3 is CASSIGGSYEQYF. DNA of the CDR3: TGTGCCAGTAGTATCGGCGGATCCTACGAGCAGTACTTC.

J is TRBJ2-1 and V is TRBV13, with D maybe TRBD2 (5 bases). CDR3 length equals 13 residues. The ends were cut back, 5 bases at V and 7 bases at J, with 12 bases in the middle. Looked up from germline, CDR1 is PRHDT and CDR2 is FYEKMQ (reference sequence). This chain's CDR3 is CASSITRGNEQFF. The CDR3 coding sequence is TGTGCCAGCAGCATCACCCGGGGAAATGAGCAGTTCTTC.

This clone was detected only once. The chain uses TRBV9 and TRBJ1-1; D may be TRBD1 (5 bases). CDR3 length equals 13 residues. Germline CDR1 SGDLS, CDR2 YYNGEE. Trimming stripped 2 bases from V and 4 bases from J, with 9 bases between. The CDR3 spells CASSVGHGTEAFF. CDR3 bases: TGTGCCAGCAGCGTTGGACACGGCACTGAAGCTTTCTTT.

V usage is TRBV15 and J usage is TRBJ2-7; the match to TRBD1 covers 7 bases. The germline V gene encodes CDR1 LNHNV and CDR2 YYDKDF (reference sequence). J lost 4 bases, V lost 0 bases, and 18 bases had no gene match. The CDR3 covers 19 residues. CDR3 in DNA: TGTGCCACCAGCAGAGATCCCCGGGACAGCACGCTTACCCCTTACGAGCAGTACTTC. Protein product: CATSRDPRDSTLTPYEQYF.

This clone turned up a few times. The CDR3 loop is CASSVQGGNSYNEQFF. CDR3 coding DNA: TGTGCCAGCAGCGTCCAGGGCGGCAACTCCTACAATGAGCAGTTCTTC. V and J are TRBV9 and TRBJ2-1, with D perhaps TRBD1 (5 bases). V lost 2 bases to trimming and J lost 0 bases, with 12 bases between them. CDR1 SGDLS and CDR2 YYNGEE come from the germline V gene. The CDR3 is 16 residues long.

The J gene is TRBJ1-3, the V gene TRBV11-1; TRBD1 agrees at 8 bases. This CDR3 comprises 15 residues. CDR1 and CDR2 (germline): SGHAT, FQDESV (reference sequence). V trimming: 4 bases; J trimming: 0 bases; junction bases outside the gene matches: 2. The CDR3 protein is CASSYGQGSGNTIYF. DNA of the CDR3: TGTGCCAGCAGCTACGGACAGGGCTCTGGAAACACCATATATTTT.

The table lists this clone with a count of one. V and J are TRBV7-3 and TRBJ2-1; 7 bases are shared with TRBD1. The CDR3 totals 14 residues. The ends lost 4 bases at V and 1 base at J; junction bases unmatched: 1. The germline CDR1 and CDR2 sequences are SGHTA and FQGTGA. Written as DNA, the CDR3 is TGTGCCAGCAGCTCGGGACAGTCCTACAATGAGCAGTTCTTC. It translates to CASSSGQSYNEQFF. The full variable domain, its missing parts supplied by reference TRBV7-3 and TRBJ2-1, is GAGVSQTPSNKVTEKGKYVELRCDPISGHTALYWYRQSLGQGPEFLIYFQGTGAADDSGLPNDRFFAVRPEGSVSTLKIQRTERGDSAVYLCASSSGQSYNEQFFGPGTRLTVL.

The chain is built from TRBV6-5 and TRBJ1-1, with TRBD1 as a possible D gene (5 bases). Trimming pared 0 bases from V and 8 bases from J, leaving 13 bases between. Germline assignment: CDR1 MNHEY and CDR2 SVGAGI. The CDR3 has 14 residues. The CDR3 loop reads CASSYSGGTSEAFF. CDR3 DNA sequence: TGTGCCAGCAGTTACTCAGGAGGGACGAGCGAAGCTTTCTTT.

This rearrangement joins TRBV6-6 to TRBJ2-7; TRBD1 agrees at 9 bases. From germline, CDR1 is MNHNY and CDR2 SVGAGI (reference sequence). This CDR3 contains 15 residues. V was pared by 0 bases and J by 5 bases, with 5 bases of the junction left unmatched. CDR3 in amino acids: CASSYSGTGTNEQYF. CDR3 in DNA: TGTGCCAGCAGTTACTCGGGGACAGGGACGAACGAGCAGTACTTC.

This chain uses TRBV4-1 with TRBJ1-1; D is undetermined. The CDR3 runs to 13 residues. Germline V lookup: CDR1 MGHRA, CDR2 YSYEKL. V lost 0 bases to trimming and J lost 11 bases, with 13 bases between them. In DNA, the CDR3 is TGCGCCAGCAGCCAAGAGGAAGGGCCGGGGGCTTTCTTT. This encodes CASSQEEGPGAFF.

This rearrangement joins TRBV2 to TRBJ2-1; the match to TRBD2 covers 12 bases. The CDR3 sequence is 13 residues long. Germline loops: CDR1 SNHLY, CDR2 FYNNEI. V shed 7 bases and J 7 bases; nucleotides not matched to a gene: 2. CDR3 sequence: CASTGLAGNEQFF. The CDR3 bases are TGTGCCAGCACCGGACTAGCGGGGAATGAGCAGTTCTTC.

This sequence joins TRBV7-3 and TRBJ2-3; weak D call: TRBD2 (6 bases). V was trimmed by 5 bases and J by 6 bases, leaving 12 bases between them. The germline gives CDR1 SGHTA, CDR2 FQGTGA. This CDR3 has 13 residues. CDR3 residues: CASSTSIRDTQYF. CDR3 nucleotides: TGTGCCAGCAGCACTAGCATCCGGGATACGCAGTATTTT. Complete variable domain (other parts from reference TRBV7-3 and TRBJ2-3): GAGVSQTPSNKVTEKGKYVELRCDPISGHTALYWYRQSLGQGPEFLIYFQGTGAADDSGLPNDRFFAVRPEGSVSTLKIQRTERGDSAVYLCASSTSIRDTQYFGPGTRLTVL.

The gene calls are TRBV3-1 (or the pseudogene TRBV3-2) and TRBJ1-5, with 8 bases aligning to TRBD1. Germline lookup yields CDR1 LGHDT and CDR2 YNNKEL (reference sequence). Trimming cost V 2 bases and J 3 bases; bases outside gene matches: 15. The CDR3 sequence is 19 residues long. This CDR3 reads CASSQPWRVGQGDNQPQHF. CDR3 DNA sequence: TGTGCCAGCAGCCAACCCTGGAGGGTTGGACAGGGTGACAATCAGCCCCAGCATTTT.

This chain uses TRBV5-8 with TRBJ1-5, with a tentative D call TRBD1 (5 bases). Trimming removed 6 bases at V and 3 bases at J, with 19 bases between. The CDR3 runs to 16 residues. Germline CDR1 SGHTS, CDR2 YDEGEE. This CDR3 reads CASNDPGLLTNQPQHF. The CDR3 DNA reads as TGTGCCAGCAACGATCCGGGACTCTTGACCAATCAGCCCCAGCATTTT.

The CDR3 spells CASSLPDIYGYTF. The DNA of the CDR3 is TGTGCCAGCAGCTTACCAGATATCTATGGCTACACCTTC. The rearrangement joins TRBV11-2 to TRBJ1-2; D remains ambiguous. Trimming removed 2 bases at V and 4 bases at J, with 8 bases between. Germline CDR1 reads SGHAT; CDR2 reads FQNNGV. This CDR3 has 13 residues.

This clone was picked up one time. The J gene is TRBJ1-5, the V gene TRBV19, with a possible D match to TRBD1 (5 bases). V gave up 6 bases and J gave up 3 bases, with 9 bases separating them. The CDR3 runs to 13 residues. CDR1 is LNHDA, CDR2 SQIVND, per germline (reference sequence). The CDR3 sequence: CASSRRDNQPQHF. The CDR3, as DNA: TGTGCCAGTAGCCGCAGGGACAATCAGCCCCAGCATTTT.

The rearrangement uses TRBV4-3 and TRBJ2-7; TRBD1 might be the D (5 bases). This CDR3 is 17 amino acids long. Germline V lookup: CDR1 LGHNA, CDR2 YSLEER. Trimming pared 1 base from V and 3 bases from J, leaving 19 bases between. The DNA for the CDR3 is TGCGCCAGCAGCCAAGGGGGCCTTCGGAGCTCCATCTACGAGCAGTACTTC. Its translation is CASSQGGLRSSIYEQYF.

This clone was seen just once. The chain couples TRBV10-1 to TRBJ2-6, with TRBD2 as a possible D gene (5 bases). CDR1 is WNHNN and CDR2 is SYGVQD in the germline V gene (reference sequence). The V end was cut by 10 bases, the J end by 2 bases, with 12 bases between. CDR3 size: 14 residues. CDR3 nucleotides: TGCGCCACCTCGGACGGGGCTGGGGCCAACGTCCTGACTTTC. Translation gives CATSDGAGANVLTF.

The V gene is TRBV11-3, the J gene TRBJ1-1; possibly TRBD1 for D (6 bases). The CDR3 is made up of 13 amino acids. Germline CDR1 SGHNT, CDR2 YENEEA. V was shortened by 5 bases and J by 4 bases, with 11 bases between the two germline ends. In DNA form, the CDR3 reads TGTGCCAGCAGCCTCTTAGGGGGCACTGAAGCTTTCTTT. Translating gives CASSLLGGTEAFF.

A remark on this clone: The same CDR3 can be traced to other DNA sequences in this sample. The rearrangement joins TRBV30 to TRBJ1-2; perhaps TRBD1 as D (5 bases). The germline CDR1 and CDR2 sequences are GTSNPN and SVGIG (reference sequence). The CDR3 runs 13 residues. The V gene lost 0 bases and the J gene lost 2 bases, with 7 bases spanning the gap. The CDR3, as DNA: TGTGCCTGGAGTGTAGACAGCAACTATGGCTACACCTTC. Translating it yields CAWSVDSNYGYTF.

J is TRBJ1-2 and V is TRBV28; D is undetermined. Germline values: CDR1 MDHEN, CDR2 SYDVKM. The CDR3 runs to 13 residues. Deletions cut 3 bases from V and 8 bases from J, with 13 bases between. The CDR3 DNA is TGTGCCAGCAGTTTTGCCAAGCTTCTGGGCTACACCTTC. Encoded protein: CASSFAKLLGYTF.